The 3 T cell receptor beta chains given below trace back to one sample, sequenced in a study of Graves' ophthalmopathy and Graves' hyperthyroidism. Using RNA transcripts, the TCR beta CDR3 regions were amplified. The library came from an HTBI-primed first-round RT-PCR and a second-round multiplex PCR. TCRdb called the multiplex PCR reads again in MiXCR, with one record for every CDR3 protein. This table holds some 380,000 distinct CDR3 sequences, less than 20% found once. The sample comprised peripheral blood. These receptors all stem from a young woman with stable Graves' hyperthyroidism.

This clonotype occurred many times. J is TRBJ2-5 and V is TRBV3-1; D is unresolved. Trimming took off 0 bases at V and 3 bases at J, with 8 bases between the two ends. CDR3 length: 14 residues. Germline CDR1 LGHDT, CDR2 YNNKEL (reference sequence). Written as DNA, the CDR3 is TGTGCCAGCAGCCAAGATTATAGGGAAGAGACCCAGTACTTC. Translated: CASSQDYREETQYF.

Worth noting for this clonotype: This sequence may be a read error, since a much larger clone differs from it by one base. The chain uses TRBV6-2 or TRBV6-3 and TRBJ2-4; possibly TRBD1 for D (6 bases). Germline CDR1 and CDR2: MNHEY and SVGEGT. The length of the CDR3 is 15 residues. The CDR3 DNA follows: TGTGCCAGCAGTTCCCTGAGGGCAGGGGATGTCATTAAGTACTTC. Translation gives CASSSLRAGDVIKYF.

In its sample, this clonotype was seen many times. V usage is TRBV12-3 or TRBV12-4 and J usage is TRBJ2-7; 7 positions match TRBD1. The CDR3 consists of 15 residues. The junction had 14 bases not matched to a gene; V was cut back by 5 bases and J by 7 bases. In DNA, the CDR3 is TGTGCCAGCAGTCCTAACAGGGGTGGGAGTCGGGAGCAGTACTTC. Translation gives CASSPNRGGSREQYF.